A selection of T cell receptor beta chains follows, all from one sample in a study of T cell repertoires in cytomegalovirus infection. No antigens are known for them. MiXCR, run by TCRdb on the reads, gives a single entry per CDR3 protein. The table has about 340,000 distinct CDR3 sequences, just under 30% seen once. The specimen comprised cultured PBMCs, sampled from culture after CMV antigen stimulation. These receptor sequences come from a human donor in good health (CMV status not recorded). Some clones in this sample may be carry-over from other donors' samples. Each CDR3 is given with its conserved first and last residue. Size is stated for part of the rows, as once, few or many counts, or as a class when the clone is expanded.

v_gene	abundance	j_gene	CDR3aa
TRBV6-8	NA	TRBJ2-1	CASRLRLAGDSPGIGYEQFF
TRBV6-2/TRBV6-3	NA	TRBJ2-1	CASSRLAGEYNEQFF
TRBV20-1	few	TRBJ2-7	CSASEDRTLARTITLYEQYF
TRBV5-4	NA	TRBJ1-2	CASSPLATGFNYGYTF
TRBV7-2	few	TRBJ2-7	CASSSRPGDEQYF
TRBV6-2/TRBV6-3	few	TRBJ1-2	CASRLKGYGYTF
TRBV6-5	NA	TRBJ2-1	CASRTGGGAEQFF
TRBV28	few	TRBJ2-5	CASSSPPHLAVGQETQYF
TRBV5-4	few	TRBJ2-2	CASSLGADRVPGELFF
TRBV7-9	few	TRBJ2-6	CASSFKPYSSGANVLTF
TRBV7-2	NA	TRBJ2-4	CASSLGIAKNIQYF
TRBV7-2	many	TRBJ2-7	CASSSTQGFRYEQYF
TRBV20-1	NA	TRBJ1-5	CSAQWRDSKNSNQPQHF
TRBV28	NA	TRBJ1-5	CASSFGGFYSNQPQHF
TRBV7-6	NA	TRBJ1-3	CASRPGTGPSGNTIYF
TRBV6-1	NA	TRBJ2-7	CASRIPNDEQYF
TRBV19	few	TRBJ1-2	CASSTGTVYYGYTF
TRBV20-1	NA	TRBJ1-1	CSAREIGTEAFF
TRBV10-2	NA	TRBJ2-1	CASSESRTSGFYNEQFF
TRBV6-5	NA	TRBJ1-3	CASSYTEGNTIYF
TRBV20-1	NA	TRBJ1-6	CSAIDSYNSPLHF
TRBV2	once	TRBJ2-5	CASSVNRDQETQYF
TRBV20-1	NA	TRBJ2-7	CSAQRQSSYEQYF
TRBV5-6	few	TRBJ2-4	CASTFQNIQYF